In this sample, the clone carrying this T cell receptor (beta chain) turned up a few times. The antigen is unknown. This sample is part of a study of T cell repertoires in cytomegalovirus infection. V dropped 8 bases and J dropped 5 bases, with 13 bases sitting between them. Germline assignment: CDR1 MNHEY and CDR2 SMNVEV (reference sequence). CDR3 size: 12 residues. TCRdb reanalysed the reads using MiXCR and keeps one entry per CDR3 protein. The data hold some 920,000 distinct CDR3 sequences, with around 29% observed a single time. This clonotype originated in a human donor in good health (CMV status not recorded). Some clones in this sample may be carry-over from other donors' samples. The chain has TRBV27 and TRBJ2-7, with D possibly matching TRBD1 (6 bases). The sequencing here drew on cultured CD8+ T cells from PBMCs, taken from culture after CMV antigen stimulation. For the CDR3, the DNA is TGTGCCAGCGAAGGGGGTAGGAACGAGCAGTACTTC. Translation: CASEGGRNEQYF.